Included here is one T cell receptor (beta chain) sequence, with context. Its target is not known. The data originate from a study of siplizumab effects on memory and regulatory T cells. Germline CDR1 and CDR2: SGHRS and YFSETQ. V was pared by 4 bases and J by 5 bases, with 18 bases between. The CDR3 covers 15 residues. Assay used: immunoSEQ multiplex PCR; TCRdb lists only in-frame clones, some missing. The sample shows about 100,000 clones, 93% of them seen only once. Study conclusions and caveats: Alloreactive sequences traceable to unstimulated CD4+ memory cells were significantly reduced by siplizumab. Controls had more than 25% Treg-derived mappable alloreactive CD4+ clones on average, versus around 64% with siplizumab. Apparently more diverse than memory cells, naive T cells also seemed major alloresponse contributors.

This clonotype originated in a human donor in good health. Source material: Tregs sorted from blood. The rearrangement uses TRBV5-1 and TRBJ1-1, with D possibly matching TRBD1 (5 bases). The CDR3 coding sequence is TGCGCCAGCAGCATGAGGGGCGTGGATGTTACTGAAGCTTTCTTT. Encoded protein: CASSMRGVDVTEAFF. Combining the CDR3 with reference TRBV5-1 and TRBJ1-1 gives the whole variable domain KAGVTQTPRYLIKTRGQQVTLSCSPISGHRSVSWYQQTPGQGLQFLFEYFSETQRNKGNFPGRFSGRQFSNSRSEMNVSTLELGDSALYLCASSMRGVDVTEAFFGQGTRLTVV.